The rows below give T cell receptor beta chains drawn from one sample of a study of response to subunit inactivated influenza vaccine. TCRdb used MiXCR to reprocess the RT-PCR reads, holding one entry per CDR3 protein. The table has approximately 530,000 distinct CDR3 sequences, under 15% seen once. The material was PBMCs from blood, obtained more than 35 days after vaccination. The receptors shown here come from a man in his fifties or sixties who received an inactivated influenza vaccine. The CDR3 runs from the conserved cysteine through the conserved F or W. D genes are given only for firm matches. Some rows mark clone size as missing; the rest say once, few, many or name a class of expanded clone.

d_call: -; v_call: TRBV14; clone_size: few; j_call: TRBJ1-4; cdr3_nt: TGTGCCAGCAGCGGCAGGGGTTTTAATGAAAAACTGTTTTTT; cdr3_aa: CASSGRGFNEKLFF
d_call: -; v_call: TRBV4-3; clone_size: -; j_call: TRBJ2-1; cdr3_nt: TGCGCCAGCAGCCAATCGGGAGTCGCCTACAATGAGCAGTTCTTC; cdr3_aa: CASSQSGVAYNEQFF
d_call: -; v_call: TRBV6-2/TRBV6-3; clone_size: many; j_call: TRBJ2-5; cdr3_nt: TGTGCCAGCAGTTACAGGGAGACCCAGTACTTC; cdr3_aa: CASSYRETQYF
d_call: -; v_call: TRBV6-6; clone_size: many; j_call: TRBJ2-2; cdr3_nt: TGTGCCAGCAGTCATATAAGCACCGGGGAGCTGTTTTTT; cdr3_aa: CASSHISTGELFF
d_call: TRBD2; v_call: TRBV5-1; clone_size: -; j_call: TRBJ2-7; cdr3_nt: TGCGCCAGCAGCTCCTCAAGCGGGGATCTTTACGAGCAGTACTTC; cdr3_aa: CASSSSSGDLYEQYF
d_call: -; v_call: TRBV12-3/TRBV12-4; clone_size: few; j_call: TRBJ2-2; cdr3_nt: TGTGCCAGCAGTTTTACAAGCACCGGGGAGCTGTTTTTT; cdr3_aa: CASSFTSTGELFF
d_call: -; v_call: TRBV20-1; clone_size: few; j_call: TRBJ2-7; cdr3_nt: TGCAGTGCGCCCCGGGCCGGCCGGGGCTACGAGCAGTACTTC; cdr3_aa: CSAPRAGRGYEQYF
d_call: -; v_call: TRBV4-3; clone_size: few; j_call: TRBJ1-6; cdr3_nt: TGCGCCAGCAGCCAAGACCCAGGAGTAGGATCACCCCTCCACTTT; cdr3_aa: CASSQDPGVGSPLHF
d_call: -; v_call: TRBV2; clone_size: -; j_call: TRBJ2-3; cdr3_nt: TGTGCCAGCAGCGAAGGGACTCTCACAGATACGCAGTATTTT; cdr3_aa: CASSEGTLTDTQYF
d_call: -; v_call: TRBV7-9; clone_size: -; j_call: TRBJ2-7; cdr3_nt: TGTGCCAGCAGCTCGGACGGGACCAAAACCTACGAGCAGTACTTC; cdr3_aa: CASSSDGTKTYEQYF
d_call: TRBD1; v_call: TRBV12-3/TRBV12-4; clone_size: many; j_call: TRBJ2-5; cdr3_nt: TGTGCCAGCAGTTTAGGACAGGGTGCGGTTTTAACAGAGACCCAGTACTTC; cdr3_aa: CASSLGQGAVLTETQYF
d_call: TRBD2; v_call: TRBV20-1; clone_size: few; j_call: TRBJ2-7; cdr3_nt: TGCAGTGCGCAACAACTAGCGGGATCATCATACGAGCAGTACTTC; cdr3_aa: CSAQQLAGSSYEQYF
d_call: -; v_call: TRBV20-1; clone_size: few; j_call: TRBJ2-5; cdr3_nt: TGCAGTGCTAACGCCCGGGGGGCAGAGACCCAGTACTTC; cdr3_aa: CSANARGAETQYF
d_call: TRBD1; v_call: TRBV6-2/TRBV6-3; clone_size: few; j_call: TRBJ2-7; cdr3_nt: TGTGCCAGCAGCGCCCCCGGGACAGCCGTTTACGAGCAGTACTTC; cdr3_aa: CASSAPGTAVYEQYF
d_call: -; v_call: TRBV7-9; clone_size: -; j_call: TRBJ2-5; cdr3_nt: TGTGCCAGCAGCTTAGCGTCCGGCAGAAGAGGAGAGACCCAGTACTTC; cdr3_aa: CASSLASGRRGETQYF
d_call: TRBD1; v_call: TRBV7-9; clone_size: few; j_call: TRBJ1-2; cdr3_nt: TGTGCCAGCAGCTTAGACAGGGGGTGGTATGGCTACACCTTC; cdr3_aa: CASSLDRGWYGYTF
d_call: TRBD1; v_call: TRBV5-1; clone_size: -; j_call: TRBJ2-1; cdr3_nt: TGCGCCAGCAGCCCGCATCTGGGACAGGGGTTCTGGGAGCAGTTCTTC; cdr3_aa: CASSPHLGQGFWEQFF
d_call: -; v_call: TRBV29-1; clone_size: -; j_call: TRBJ1-2; cdr3_nt: TGCAGCGTTGAAGGGTACACCTTC; cdr3_aa: CSVEGYTF
d_call: -; v_call: TRBV25-1; clone_size: -; j_call: TRBJ2-5; cdr3_nt: TGTGCCAGCAGTAGGGGGGCCGGTATCGGGACCCAGTACTTC; cdr3_aa: CASSRGAGIGTQYF
d_call: TRBD1; v_call: TRBV12-3/TRBV12-4; clone_size: few; j_call: TRBJ2-1; cdr3_nt: TGTGCCAGTTCCTCTGACAGGGTCATGGGCAATGAGCAGTTCTTC; cdr3_aa: CASSSDRVMGNEQFF
d_call: -; v_call: TRBV7-2; clone_size: many; j_call: TRBJ2-7; cdr3_nt: TGTGCCAGCAGCTTAGGGTACAACGCGTGGAGCGAGCAGTACTTC; cdr3_aa: CASSLGYNAWSEQYF
d_call: -; v_call: TRBV20-1; clone_size: -; j_call: TRBJ2-5; cdr3_nt: TGCAGTGCACCCCGACAGACCTTACAAGAGACCCAGTACTTC; cdr3_aa: CSAPRQTLQETQYF
d_call: TRBD2; v_call: TRBV29-1; clone_size: -; j_call: TRBJ2-7; cdr3_nt: TGCAGCGTCAGGACTAGCGCCTCCTACGAGCAGTACTTC; cdr3_aa: CSVRTSASYEQYF
d_call: TRBD1; v_call: TRBV29-1; clone_size: -; j_call: TRBJ1-3; cdr3_nt: TGCAGCGTGGGGGTAACAGGGGGCGGAAACACCATATATTTT; cdr3_aa: CSVGVTGGGNTIYF